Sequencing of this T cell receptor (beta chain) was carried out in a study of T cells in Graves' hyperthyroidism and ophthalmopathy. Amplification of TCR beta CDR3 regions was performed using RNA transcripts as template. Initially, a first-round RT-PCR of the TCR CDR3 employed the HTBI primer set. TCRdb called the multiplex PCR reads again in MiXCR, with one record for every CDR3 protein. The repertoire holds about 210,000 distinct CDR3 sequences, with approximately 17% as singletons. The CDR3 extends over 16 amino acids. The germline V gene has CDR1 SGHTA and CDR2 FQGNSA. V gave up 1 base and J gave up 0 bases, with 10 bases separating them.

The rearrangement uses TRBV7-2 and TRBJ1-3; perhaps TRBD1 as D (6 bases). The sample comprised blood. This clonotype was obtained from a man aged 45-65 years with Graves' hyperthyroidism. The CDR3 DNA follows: TGTGCCAGCAGCTTAGGGGGGGCCCACTCTGGAAACACCATATATTTT. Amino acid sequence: CASSLGGAHSGNTIYF.